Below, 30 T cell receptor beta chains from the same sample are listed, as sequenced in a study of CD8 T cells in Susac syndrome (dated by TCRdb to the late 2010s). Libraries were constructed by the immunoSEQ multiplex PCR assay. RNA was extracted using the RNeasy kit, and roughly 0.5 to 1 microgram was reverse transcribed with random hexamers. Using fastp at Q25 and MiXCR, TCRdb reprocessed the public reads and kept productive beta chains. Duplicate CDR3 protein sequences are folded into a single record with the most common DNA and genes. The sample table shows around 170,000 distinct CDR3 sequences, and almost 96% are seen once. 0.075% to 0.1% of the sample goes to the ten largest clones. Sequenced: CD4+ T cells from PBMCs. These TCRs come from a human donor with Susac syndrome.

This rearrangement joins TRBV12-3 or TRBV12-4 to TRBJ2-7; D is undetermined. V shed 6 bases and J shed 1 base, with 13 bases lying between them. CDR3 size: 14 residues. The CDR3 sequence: CASSATSLSYEQYF. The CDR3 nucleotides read TGTGCCAGCAGCGCGACTTCGCTATCCTACGAGCAGTACTTC.

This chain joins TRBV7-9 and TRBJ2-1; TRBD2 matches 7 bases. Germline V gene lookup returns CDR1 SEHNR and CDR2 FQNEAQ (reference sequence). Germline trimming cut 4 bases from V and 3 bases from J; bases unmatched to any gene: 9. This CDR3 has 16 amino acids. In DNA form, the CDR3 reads TGTGCCAGCAGCTCCCCGCAGCGGGGAAACTACAATGAGCAGTTCTTC. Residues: CASSSPQRGNYNEQFF.

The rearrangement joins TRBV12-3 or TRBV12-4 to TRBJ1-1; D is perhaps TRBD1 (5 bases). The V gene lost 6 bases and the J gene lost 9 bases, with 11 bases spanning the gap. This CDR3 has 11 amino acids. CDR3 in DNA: TGTGCCAGCAGAAAGCGGACACAAGCTTTCTTT. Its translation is CASRKRTQAFF.

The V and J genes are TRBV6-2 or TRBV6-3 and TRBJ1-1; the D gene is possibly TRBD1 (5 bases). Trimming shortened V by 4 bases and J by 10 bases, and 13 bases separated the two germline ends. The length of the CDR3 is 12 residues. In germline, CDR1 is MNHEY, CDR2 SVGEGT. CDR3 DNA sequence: TGTGCCAGCAGTTTCCGGACATCTAGAGCTTTCTTT. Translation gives CASSFRTSRAFF.

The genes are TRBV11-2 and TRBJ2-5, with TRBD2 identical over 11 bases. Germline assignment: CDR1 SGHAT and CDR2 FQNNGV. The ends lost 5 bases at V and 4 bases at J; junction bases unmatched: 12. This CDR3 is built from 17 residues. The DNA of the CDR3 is TGTGCCAGCAGCCCTACGACTACTAGCGGGGGTGGAGAGACCCAGTACTTC. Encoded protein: CASSPTTTSGGGETQYF.

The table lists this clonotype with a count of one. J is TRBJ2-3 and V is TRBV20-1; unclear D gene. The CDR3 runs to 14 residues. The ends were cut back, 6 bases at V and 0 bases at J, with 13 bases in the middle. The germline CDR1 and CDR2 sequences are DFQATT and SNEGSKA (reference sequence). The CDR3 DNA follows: TGCAGTGCCCCCATACTGACTAGCACAGATACGCAGTATTTT. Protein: CSAPILTSTDTQYF.

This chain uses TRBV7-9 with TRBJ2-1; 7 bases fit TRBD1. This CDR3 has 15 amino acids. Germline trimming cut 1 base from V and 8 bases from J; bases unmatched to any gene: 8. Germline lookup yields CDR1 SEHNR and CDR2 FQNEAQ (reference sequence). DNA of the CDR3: TGTGCCAGCAGCTTAGTGGGACAGCGTTTGGATGAGCAGTTCTTC. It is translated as CASSLVGQRLDEQFF.

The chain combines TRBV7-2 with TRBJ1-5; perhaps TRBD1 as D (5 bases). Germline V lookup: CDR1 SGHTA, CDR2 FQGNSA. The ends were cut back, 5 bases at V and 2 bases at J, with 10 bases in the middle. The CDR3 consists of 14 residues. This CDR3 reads CASSQVQGNQPQHF. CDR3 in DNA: TGTGCCAGCAGCCAGGTACAGGGCAATCAGCCCCAGCATTTT.

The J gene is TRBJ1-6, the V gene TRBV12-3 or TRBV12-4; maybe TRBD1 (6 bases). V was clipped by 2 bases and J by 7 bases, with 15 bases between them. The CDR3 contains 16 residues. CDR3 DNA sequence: TGTGCCAGCAGTTTACCCGGACAGATCCCAAATTCACCCCTCCACTTT. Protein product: CASSLPGQIPNSPLHF.

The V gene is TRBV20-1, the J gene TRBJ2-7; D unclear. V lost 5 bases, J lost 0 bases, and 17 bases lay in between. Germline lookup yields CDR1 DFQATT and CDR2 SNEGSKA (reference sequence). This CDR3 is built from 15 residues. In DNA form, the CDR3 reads TGCAGTGCTCTAGACCTTGATTGGAGCTCCTACGAGCAGTACTTC. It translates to CSALDLDWSSYEQYF.

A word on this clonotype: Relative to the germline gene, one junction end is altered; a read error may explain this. The chain's CDR3 is CSALAGPGELFF. For the CDR3, the DNA is TGCAGTGCTCTGGCAGGTCCCGGGGAGCTTTTTTTT. The V and J genes are TRBV20-1 and TRBJ2-2; weak D call: TRBD2 (5 bases). The CDR3 has 12 amino acids. The germline gives CDR1 DFQATT, CDR2 SNEGSKA (reference sequence).

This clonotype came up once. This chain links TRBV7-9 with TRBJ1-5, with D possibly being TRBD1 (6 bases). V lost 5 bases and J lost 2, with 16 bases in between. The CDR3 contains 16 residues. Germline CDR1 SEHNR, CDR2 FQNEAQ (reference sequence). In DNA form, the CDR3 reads TGTGCCAGCAGCAAAAAGCAGGGGACGGGCAATCAGCCCCAGCATTTT. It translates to CASSKKQGTGNQPQHF.

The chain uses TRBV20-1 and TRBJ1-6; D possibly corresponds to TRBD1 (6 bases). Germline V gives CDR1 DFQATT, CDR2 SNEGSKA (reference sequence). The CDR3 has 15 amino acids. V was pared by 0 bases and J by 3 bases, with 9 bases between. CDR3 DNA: TGCAGTGCTAGAGAAGAGACAGGCTATAATTCACCCCTCCACTTT. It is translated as CSAREETGYNSPLHF.

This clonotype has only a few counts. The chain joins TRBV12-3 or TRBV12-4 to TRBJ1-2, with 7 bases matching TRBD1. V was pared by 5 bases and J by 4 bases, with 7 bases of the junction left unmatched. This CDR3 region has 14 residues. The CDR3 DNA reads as TGTGCCAGCAGTCTAGAGGGACAGCTCTATGGCTACACCTTC. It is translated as CASSLEGQLYGYTF.

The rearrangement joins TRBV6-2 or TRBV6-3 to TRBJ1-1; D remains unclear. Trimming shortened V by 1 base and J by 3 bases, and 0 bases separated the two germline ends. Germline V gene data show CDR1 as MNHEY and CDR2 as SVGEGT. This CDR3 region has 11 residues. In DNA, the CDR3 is TGTGCCAGCAGTTACTACACTGAAGCTTTCTTT. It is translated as CASSYYTEAFF.

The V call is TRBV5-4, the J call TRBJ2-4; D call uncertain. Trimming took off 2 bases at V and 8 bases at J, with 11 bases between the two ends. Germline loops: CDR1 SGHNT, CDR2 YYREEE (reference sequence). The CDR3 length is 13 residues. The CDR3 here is CASSLLRADIQYF. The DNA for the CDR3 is TGTGCCAGCAGCTTACTTCGGGCAGACATTCAGTACTTC.

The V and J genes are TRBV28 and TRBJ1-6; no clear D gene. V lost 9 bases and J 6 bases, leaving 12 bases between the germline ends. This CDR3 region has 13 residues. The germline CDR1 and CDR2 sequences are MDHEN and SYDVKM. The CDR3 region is CASLDSGNSPLHF. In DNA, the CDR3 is TGTGCCAGTTTGGACTCCGGTAATTCACCCCTCCACTTT.

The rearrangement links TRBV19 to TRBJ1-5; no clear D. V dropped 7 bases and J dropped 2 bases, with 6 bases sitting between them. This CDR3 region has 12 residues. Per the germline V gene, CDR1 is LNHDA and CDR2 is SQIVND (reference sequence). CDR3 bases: TGTGCCAGTAAGATTGGCAATCAGCCCCAGCATTTT. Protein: CASKIGNQPQHF.

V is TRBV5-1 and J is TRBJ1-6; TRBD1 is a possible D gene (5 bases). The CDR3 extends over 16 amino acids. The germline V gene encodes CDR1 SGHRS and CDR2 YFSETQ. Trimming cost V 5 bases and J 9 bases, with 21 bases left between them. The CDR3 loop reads CASSREEQALGSPLHF. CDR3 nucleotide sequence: TGCGCCAGCAGTAGAGAGGAACAGGCACTTGGTTCACCCCTCCACTTT.

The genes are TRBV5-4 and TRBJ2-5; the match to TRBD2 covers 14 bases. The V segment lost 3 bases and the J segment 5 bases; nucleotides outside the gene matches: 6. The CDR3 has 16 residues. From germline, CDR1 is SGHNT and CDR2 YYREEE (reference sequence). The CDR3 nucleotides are TGTGCCAGCAGCTATCGACTAGCGGGGGGGCACGAGACCCAGTACTTC. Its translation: CASSYRLAGGHETQYF. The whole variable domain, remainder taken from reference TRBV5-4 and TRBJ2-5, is ETGVTQSPTHLIKTRGQQVTLRCSSQSGHNTVSWYQQALGQGPQFIFQYYREEENGRGNFPPRFSGLQFPNYSSELNVNALELDDSALYLCASSYRLAGGHETQYFGPGTRLLVL.

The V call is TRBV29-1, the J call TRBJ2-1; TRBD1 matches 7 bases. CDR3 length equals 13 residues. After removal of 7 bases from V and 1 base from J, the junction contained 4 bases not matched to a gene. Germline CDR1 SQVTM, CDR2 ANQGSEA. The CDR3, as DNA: TGCAGCGCCAAGACAGGGTCCTACAATGAGCAGTTCTTC. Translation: CSAKTGSYNEQFF.

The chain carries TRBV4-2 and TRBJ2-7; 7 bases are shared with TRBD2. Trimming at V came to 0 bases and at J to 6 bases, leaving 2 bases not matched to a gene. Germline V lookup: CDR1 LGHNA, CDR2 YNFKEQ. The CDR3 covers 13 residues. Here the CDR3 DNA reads TGTGCCAGCAGCCAAGAAAGGGAGGGCGAGCAGTACTTC. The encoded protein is CASSQEREGEQYF.

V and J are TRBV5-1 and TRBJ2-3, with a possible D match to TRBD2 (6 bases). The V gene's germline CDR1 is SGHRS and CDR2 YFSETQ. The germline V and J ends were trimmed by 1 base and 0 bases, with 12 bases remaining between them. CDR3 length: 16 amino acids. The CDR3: CASSLLVGGSTDTQYF. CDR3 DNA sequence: TGCGCCAGCAGCTTGTTGGTGGGGGGTAGCACAGATACGCAGTATTTT.

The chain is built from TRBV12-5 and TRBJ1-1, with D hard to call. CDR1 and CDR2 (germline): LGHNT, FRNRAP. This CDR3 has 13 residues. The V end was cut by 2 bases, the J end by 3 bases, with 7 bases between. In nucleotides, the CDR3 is TGTGCTAGTGGTTTGTCGTCTGACACTGAAGCTTTCTTT. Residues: CASGLSSDTEAFF.

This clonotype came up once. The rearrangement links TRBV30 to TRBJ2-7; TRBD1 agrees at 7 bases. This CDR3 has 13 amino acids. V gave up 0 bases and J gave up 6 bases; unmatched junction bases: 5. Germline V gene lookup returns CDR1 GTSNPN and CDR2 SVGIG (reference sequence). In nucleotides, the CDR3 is TGTGCCTGGAGTGTACTCCGGGACAGCGAGCAGTACTTC. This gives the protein CAWSVLRDSEQYF.

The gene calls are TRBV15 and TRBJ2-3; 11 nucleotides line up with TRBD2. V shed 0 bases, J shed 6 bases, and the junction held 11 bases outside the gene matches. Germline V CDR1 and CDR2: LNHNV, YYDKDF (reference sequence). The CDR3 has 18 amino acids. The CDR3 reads CATSRDPSGGSVIDTQYF. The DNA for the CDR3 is TGTGCCACCAGCAGAGACCCTAGCGGGGGGAGTGTGATCGATACGCAGTATTTT.

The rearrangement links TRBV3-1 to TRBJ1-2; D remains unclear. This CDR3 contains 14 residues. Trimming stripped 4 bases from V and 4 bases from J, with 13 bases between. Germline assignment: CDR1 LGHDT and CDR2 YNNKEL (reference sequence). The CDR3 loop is CASSPAPPGYGYTF. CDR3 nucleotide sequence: TGTGCCAGCAGCCCGGCGCCGCCAGGCTATGGCTACACCTTC. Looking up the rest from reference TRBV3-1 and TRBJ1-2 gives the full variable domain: DTAVSQTPKYLVTQMGNDKSIKCEQNLGHDTMYWYKQDSKKFLKIMFSYNNKELIINETVPNRFSPKSPDKAHLNLHINSLELGDSAVYFCASSPAPPGYGYTFGSGTRLTVV.

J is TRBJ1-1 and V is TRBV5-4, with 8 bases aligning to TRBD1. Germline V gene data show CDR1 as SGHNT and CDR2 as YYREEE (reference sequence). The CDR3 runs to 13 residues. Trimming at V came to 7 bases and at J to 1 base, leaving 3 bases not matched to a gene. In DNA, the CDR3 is TGTGCCAGCCATACAGGGGGGAACACTGAAGCTTTCTTT. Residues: CASHTGGNTEAFF.

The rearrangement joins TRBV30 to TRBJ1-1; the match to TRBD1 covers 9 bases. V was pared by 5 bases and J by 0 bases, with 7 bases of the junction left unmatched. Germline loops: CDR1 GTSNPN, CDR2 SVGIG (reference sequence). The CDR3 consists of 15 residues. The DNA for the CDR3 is TGTGCCTGGGCGAAACAGGGGGCCTTGAACACTGAAGCTTTCTTT. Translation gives CAWAKQGALNTEAFF.

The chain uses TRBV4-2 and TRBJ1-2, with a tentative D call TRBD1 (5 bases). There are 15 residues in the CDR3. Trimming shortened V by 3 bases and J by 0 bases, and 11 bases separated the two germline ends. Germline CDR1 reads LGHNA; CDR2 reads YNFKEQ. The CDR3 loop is CASSQGTETNYGYTF. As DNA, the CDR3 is TGTGCCAGCAGCCAGGGGACCGAGACTAACTATGGCTACACCTTC.